This T cell receptor beta chain was observed in a study of identical twins. Findings and limits, study-wide: Those out-of-frame alpha sequences shared by twins showed an excess of low generation probability.

Carrying unique molecular identifiers, the cDNA also gained a universal primer site through template switching. TCRdb reprocessed the 5' RACE reads with MiXCR, giving one entry per CDR3 protein. The data contain a few hundred thousand distinct CDR3 sequences, over 8.5% of them singletons. The CDR3 totals 18 residues. Looked up from germline, CDR1 is DFQATT and CDR2 is SNEGSKA (reference sequence). V lost 2 bases, J lost 3 bases, and 16 bases stayed unmatched. This clonotype has only a few counts. Antigen: not known. These data are also associated with another study on yellow fever vaccine responses in identical twins.

This rearrangement joins TRBV20-1 to TRBJ2-7; 10 bases are shared with TRBD2. Source material: PBMCs. The sequence was obtained from a young woman in good health. The DNA of the CDR3 is TGCAGTGCTAGACATCCTCCCCAGACTAGCGGGTGGGGCTACGAGCAGTACTTC. Amino acid sequence: CSARHPPQTSGWGYEQYF.